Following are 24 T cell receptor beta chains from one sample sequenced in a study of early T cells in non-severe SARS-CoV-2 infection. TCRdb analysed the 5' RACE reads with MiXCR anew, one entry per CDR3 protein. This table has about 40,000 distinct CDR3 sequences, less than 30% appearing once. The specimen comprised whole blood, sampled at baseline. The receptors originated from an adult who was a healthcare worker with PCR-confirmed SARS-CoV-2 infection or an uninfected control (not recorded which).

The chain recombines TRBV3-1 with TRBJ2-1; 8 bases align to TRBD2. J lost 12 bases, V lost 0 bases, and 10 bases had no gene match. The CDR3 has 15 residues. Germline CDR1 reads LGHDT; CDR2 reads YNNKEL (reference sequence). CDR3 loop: CASSQEPLAGHPQFF. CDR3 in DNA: TGTGCCAGCAGCCAAGAACCGCTAGCGGGTCATCCGCAGTTCTTC.

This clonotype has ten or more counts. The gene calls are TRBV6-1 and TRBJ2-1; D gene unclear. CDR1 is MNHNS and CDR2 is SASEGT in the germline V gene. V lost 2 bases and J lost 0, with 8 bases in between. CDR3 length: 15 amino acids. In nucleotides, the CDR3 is TGTGCCAGCAGTGAAAAGTCCAACTCCTACAATGAGCAGTTCTTC. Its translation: CASSEKSNSYNEQFF.

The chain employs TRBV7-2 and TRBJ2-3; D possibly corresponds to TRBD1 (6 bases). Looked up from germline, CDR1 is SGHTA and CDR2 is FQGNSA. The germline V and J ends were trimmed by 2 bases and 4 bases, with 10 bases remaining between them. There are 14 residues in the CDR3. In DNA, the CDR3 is TGTGCCAGCAGCTTACTGGGGGCGTCAGATACGCAGTATTTT. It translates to CASSLLGASDTQYF.

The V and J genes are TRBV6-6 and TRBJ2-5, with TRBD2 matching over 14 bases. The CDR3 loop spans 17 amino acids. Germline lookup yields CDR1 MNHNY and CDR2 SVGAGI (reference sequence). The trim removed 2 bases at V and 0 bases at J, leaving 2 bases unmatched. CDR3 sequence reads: CASSYPGLAGDQETQYF. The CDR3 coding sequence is TGTGCCAGCAGTTACCCGGGACTAGCGGGGGACCAAGAGACCCAGTACTTC.

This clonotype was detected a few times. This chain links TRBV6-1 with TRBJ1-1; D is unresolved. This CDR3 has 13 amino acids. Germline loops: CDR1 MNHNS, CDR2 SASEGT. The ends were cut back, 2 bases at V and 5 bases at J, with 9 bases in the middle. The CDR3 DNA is TGTGCCAGCAGTGAACGCATGGGAACTGAAGCTTTCTTT. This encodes CASSERMGTEAFF.

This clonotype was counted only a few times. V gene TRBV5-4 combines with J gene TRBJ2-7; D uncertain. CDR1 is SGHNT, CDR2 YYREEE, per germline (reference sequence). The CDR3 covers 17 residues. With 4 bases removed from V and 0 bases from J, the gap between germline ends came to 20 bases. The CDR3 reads CASSPPPGPQSSYEQYF. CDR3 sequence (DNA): TGTGCCAGCAGCCCACCTCCAGGACCGCAAAGCTCCTACGAGCAGTACTTC.

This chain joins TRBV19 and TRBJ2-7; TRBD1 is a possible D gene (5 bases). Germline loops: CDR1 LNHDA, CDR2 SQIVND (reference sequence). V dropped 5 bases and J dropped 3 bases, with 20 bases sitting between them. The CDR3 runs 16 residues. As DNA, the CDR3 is TGTGCCAGTAGTCTCCCTGCCGGCCAGGGATACTACGAGCAGTACTTC. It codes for CASSLPAGQGYYEQYF. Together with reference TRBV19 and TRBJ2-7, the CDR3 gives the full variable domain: DGGITQSPKYLFRKEGQNVTLSCEQNLNHDAMYWYRQDPGQGLRLIYYSQIVNDFQKGDIAEGYSVSREKKESFPLTVTSAQKNPTAFYLCASSLPAGQGYYEQYFGPGTRLTVT.

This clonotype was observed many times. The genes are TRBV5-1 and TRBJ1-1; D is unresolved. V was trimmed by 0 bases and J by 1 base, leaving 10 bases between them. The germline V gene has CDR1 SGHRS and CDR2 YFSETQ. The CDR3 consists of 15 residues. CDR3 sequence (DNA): TGCGCCAGCAGCTTGGCCTCAACAGCGAACACTGAAGCTTTCTTT. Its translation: CASSLASTANTEAFF.

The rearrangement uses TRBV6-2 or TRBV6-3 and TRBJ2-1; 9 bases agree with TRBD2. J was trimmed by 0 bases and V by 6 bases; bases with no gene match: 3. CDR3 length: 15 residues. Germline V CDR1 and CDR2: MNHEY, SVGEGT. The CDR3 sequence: CASRSGGSSYNEQFF. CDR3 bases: TGTGCCAGCAGGAGCGGGGGGAGCTCCTACAATGAGCAGTTCTTC.

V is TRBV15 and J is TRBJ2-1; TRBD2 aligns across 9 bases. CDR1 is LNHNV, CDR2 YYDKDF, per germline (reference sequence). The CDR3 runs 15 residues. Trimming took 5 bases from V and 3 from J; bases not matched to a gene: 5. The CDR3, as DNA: TGTGCCACCAGCGGGACTAGCAGACACTACAATGAGCAGTTCTTC. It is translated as CATSGTSRHYNEQFF.

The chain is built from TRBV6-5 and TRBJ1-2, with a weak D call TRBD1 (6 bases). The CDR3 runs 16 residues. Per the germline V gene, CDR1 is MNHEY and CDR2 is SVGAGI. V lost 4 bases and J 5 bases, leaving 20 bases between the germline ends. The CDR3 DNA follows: TGTGCCAGCAGTTCTACAGGGATCCCCAGGGCTTATGGCTACACCTTC. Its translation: CASSSTGIPRAYGYTF.

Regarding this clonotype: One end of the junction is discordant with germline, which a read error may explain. The CDR3 region is CASSLAPFYGQYF. CDR3 DNA sequence: TGTGCCAGCAGCTTAGCGCCATTCTACGGGCAGTACTTC. This rearrangement joins TRBV7-9 to TRBJ2-7; D uncertain. Germline loops: CDR1 SEHNR, CDR2 FQNEAQ (reference sequence). This CDR3 comprises 13 residues.

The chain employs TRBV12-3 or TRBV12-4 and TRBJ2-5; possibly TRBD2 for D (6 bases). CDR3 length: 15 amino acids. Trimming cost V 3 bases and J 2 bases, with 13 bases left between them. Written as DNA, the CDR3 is TGTGCCAGCAGTTTGGCCCTAGCGCCTCAAGAGACCCAGTACTTC. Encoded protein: CASSLALAPQETQYF.

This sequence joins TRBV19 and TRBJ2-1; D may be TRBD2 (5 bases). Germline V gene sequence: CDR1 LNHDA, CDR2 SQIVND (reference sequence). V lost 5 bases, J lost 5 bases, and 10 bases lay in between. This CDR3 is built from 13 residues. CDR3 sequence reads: CASSADGDNEQFF. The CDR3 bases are TGTGCCAGTAGTGCCGACGGGGACAATGAGCAGTTCTTC.

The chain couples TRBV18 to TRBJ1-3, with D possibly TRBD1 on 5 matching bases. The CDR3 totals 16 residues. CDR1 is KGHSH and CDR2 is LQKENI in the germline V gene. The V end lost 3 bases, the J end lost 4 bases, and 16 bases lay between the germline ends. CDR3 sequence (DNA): TGTGCCAGCTCACCCTTGGACATCAATCAGGGAAACACCATATATTTT. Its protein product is CASSPLDINQGNTIYF.

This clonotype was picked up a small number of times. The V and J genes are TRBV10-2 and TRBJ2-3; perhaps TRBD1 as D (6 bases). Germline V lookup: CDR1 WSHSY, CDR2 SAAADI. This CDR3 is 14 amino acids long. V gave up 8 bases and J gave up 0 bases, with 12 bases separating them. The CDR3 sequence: CASLTGHSTDTQYF. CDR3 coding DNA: TGCGCCAGCCTGACAGGCCATAGCACAGATACGCAGTATTTT.

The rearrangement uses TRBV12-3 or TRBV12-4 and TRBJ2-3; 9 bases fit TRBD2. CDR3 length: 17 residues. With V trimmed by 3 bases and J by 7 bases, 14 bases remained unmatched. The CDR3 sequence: CASSFLPTSGPSYTQYF. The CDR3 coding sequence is TGTGCCAGCAGTTTCCTGCCGACTAGCGGCCCGTCCTATACGCAGTATTTT.

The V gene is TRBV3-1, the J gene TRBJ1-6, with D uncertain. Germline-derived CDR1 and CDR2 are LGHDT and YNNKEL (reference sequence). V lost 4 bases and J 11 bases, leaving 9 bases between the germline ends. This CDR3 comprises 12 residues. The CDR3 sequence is CASSRDRTPLHF. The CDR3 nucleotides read TGTGCCAGCAGCCGTGATCGAACACCCCTCCACTTT.

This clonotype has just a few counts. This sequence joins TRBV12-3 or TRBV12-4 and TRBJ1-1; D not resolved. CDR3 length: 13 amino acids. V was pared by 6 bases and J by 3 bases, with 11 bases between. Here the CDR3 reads CASSTKSDTEAFF. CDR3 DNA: TGTGCCAGCAGCACGAAGAGTGACACTGAAGCTTTCTTT.

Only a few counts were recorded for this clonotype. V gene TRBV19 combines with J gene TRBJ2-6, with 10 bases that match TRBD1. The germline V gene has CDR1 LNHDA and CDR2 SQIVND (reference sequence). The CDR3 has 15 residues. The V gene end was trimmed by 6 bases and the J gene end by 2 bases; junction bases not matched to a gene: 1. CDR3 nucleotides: TGTGCCAGTAGGGGGACAGGGGCTGGGGCCAACGTCCTGACTTTC. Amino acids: CASRGTGAGANVLTF.

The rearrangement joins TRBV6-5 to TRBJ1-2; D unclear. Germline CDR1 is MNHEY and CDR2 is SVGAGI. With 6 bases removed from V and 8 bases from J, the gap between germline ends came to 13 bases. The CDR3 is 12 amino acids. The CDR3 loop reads CASRTGNRGYTF. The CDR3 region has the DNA TGTGCCAGCAGAACGGGAAATCGGGGCTACACCTTC.

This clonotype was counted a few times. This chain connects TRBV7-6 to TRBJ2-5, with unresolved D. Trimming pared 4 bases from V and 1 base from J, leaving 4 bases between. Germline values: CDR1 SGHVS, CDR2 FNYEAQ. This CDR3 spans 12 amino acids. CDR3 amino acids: CASSSIQETQYF. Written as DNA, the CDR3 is TGTGCCAGCAGCTCCATCCAAGAGACCCAGTACTTC.

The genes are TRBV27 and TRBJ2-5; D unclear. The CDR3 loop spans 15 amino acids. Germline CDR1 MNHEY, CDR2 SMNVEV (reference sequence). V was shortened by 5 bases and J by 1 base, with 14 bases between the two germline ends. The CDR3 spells CASSPTLRLQETQYF. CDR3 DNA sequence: TGTGCCAGCAGTCCGACTCTCCGGCTCCAAGAGACCCAGTACTTC.

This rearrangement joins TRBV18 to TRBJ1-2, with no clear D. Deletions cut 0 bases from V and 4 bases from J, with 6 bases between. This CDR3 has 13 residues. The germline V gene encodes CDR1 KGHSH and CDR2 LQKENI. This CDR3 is CASSPPSGYGYTF. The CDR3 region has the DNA TGTGCCAGCTCACCACCGAGTGGCTATGGCTACACCTTC.